Below are 20 T cell receptor beta chains sequenced from a single sample in a study of cytomegalovirus exposure and HLA in healthy donors. The primer mix had 60 Vbeta and 13 Jbeta primers. Some clones are missing from TCRdb's copy, which holds only in-frame ones; the method was immunoSEQ multiplex PCR. This table has 150,000 to 200,000 clones, 65% to 85% appearing once. The sample comprised PBMCs. These receptors were collected from a middle-aged woman in good health and CMV-seropositive.

The V call is TRBV28, the J call TRBJ2-7; tentative D call: TRBD1 (5 bases). The CDR3 is 14 amino acids. Germline V gene lookup returns CDR1 MDHEN and CDR2 SYDVKM. Trimming shortened V by 2 bases and J by 0 bases, and 8 bases separated the two germline ends. The CDR3 nucleotides are TGTGCCAGCAGTTTACAGGGTACCTCCTACGAGCAGTACTTC. It yields the protein CASSLQGTSYEQYF.

The chain links TRBV30 to TRBJ1-6; D gene ambiguous. V gave up 4 bases and J gave up 5 bases, with 15 bases separating them. The CDR3 contains 15 residues. CDR1 and CDR2 (germline): GTSNPN, SVGIG (reference sequence). CDR3 bases: TGTGCCTGGACGTTAGGTAGGACTGATAATTCACCCCTCCACTTT. It codes for CAWTLGRTDNSPLHF.

V usage is TRBV6-5 and J usage is TRBJ2-7; 15 nucleotides align to TRBD2. Germline V gives CDR1 MNHEY, CDR2 SVGAGI. The CDR3 spans 15 residues. V was pared by 4 bases and J by 4 bases, with 2 bases of the junction left unmatched. CDR3 sequence (DNA): TGTGCCAGCAGTTCGGGACTAGCGGGGGGTTACGAGCAGTACTTC. It translates to CASSSGLAGGYEQYF.

J is TRBJ1-1 and V is TRBV28; TRBD1 might be the D (5 bases). Germline CDR1 MDHEN, CDR2 SYDVKM. This CDR3 comprises 16 residues. Trimming removed 4 bases from V and 3 bases from J, with 18 bases in between. The CDR3 protein is CASSSHQGSKHTEAFF. The DNA for the CDR3 is TGTGCCAGCAGTTCCCATCAGGGAAGTAAGCACACTGAAGCTTTCTTT.

This chain uses TRBV4-2 with TRBJ2-2; 9 bases fit TRBD2. With V trimmed by 0 bases and J by 0 bases, 8 bases remained unmatched. This CDR3 comprises 19 residues. Per germline, CDR1 LGHNA and CDR2 YNFKEQ. This CDR3 reads CASSQDHQRGATNTGELFF. DNA of the CDR3: TGTGCCAGCAGCCAAGATCATCAGCGGGGGGCAACGAACACCGGGGAGCTGTTTTTT.

This clone has more than one count but fewer than ten. The rearrangement links TRBV5-1 to TRBJ2-1; 8 positions match TRBD2. This CDR3 contains 14 residues. V dropped 4 bases and J dropped 5; count of bases not matched to a gene: 5. Germline-derived CDR1 and CDR2 are SGHRS and YFSETQ. The CDR3 loop is CASSVVSGNNEQFF. DNA of the CDR3: TGCGCCAGCAGCGTGGTTAGCGGGAACAATGAGCAGTTCTTC.

The chain employs TRBV2 and TRBJ1-3; D ambiguous. V was cut by 4 bases and J by 4 bases, with 8 bases left in between. The CDR3 runs 13 residues. Germline V gene sequence: CDR1 SNHLY, CDR2 FYNNEI. The CDR3 region is CASSGRGGNTIYF. The CDR3 nucleotides are TGTGCCAGCAGTGGACGGGGAGGAAACACCATATATTTT.

V is TRBV6-5 and J is TRBJ1-2, with unresolved D. This CDR3 region has 13 residues. V lost 2 bases and J 3 bases, leaving 7 bases between the germline ends. The germline gives CDR1 MNHEY, CDR2 SVGAGI. In DNA form, the CDR3 reads TGTGCCAGCAGTTACGCCCAGGACTATGGCTACACCTTC. Protein sequence: CASSYAQDYGYTF.

Regarding this clone: Within the sample, other DNA sequences also encode this same CDR3. The chain employs TRBV2 and TRBJ1-4, with 10 positions matching TRBD1. Germline V gives CDR1 SNHLY, CDR2 FYNNEI. The junction had 13 bases not matched to a gene; V was cut back by 7 bases and J by 8 bases. This CDR3 is 16 amino acids long. This chain's CDR3 is CASNDRGQAVGEKLFF. The DNA for the CDR3 is TGTGCCAGCAACGACAGGGGGCAAGCGGTAGGAGAAAAACTGTTTTTT.

This chain joins TRBV11-2 and TRBJ1-5; D not certain. Germline CDR1 and CDR2: SGHAT and FQNNGV. CDR3 length: 15 amino acids. V was cut by 1 base and J by 6 bases, with 13 bases left in between. The CDR3 sequence: CASSLGGYAGQPQHF. CDR3 coding DNA: TGTGCCAGCAGCTTAGGTGGATATGCGGGTCAGCCCCAGCATTTT.

The CDR3 DNA reads as TGTGCCAGTAGTATATTCACGACAAAGGAAAATGAAAAACTGTTTTTT. It yields the protein CASSIFTTKENEKLFF. The chain joins TRBV19 to TRBJ1-4; D unclear. There are 16 residues in the CDR3. Trimming took off 2 bases at V and 5 bases at J, with 15 bases between the two ends. CDR1 is LNHDA, CDR2 SQIVND, per germline (reference sequence).

The J gene is TRBJ1-5, the V gene TRBV28, with D perhaps matching TRBD1 (6 bases). The length of the CDR3 is 15 residues. Trimming shortened V by 6 bases and J by 7 bases, and 19 bases separated the two germline ends. CDR1 is MDHEN, CDR2 SYDVKM, per germline. CDR3: CASRSYQGMGQPQHF. For the CDR3, the DNA is TGTGCCAGCAGGTCTTACCAGGGGATGGGACAGCCCCAGCATTTT.

The rearrangement links TRBV4-3 to TRBJ1-6, with D possibly TRBD1 on 6 matching bases. Trimming shortened V by 1 base and J by 7 bases, and 14 bases separated the two germline ends. This CDR3 has 16 residues. The germline gives CDR1 LGHNA, CDR2 YSLEER. CDR3 sequence (DNA): TGCGCCAGCAGCCAAGCCAGGACAGACAAAAATTCACCCCTCCACTTT. It specifies CASSQARTDKNSPLHF.

The chain joins TRBV7-9 to TRBJ1-4; D unresolved. This CDR3 has 15 amino acids. Germline assignment: CDR1 SEHNR and CDR2 FQNEAQ (reference sequence). Trimming stripped 5 bases from V and 5 bases from J, with 15 bases between. The CDR3 loop is CASSRYAGENEKLFF. CDR3 DNA sequence: TGTGCCAGCAGCCGGTACGCCGGGGAAAATGAAAAACTGTTTTTT.

This sequence joins TRBV5-1 and TRBJ2-7; no definite D call. The CDR3 totals 13 residues. With 0 bases removed from V and 0 bases from J, the gap between germline ends came to 4 bases. CDR1 is SGHRS, CDR2 YFSETQ, per germline. CDR3 coding DNA: TGCGCCAGCAGCTTGGCGGGCTCCTACGAGCAGTACTTC. Its translation is CASSLAGSYEQYF. Filled out from reference TRBV5-1 and TRBJ2-7, the complete variable domain reads KAGVTQTPRYLIKTRGQQVTLSCSPISGHRSVSWYQQTPGQGLQFLFEYFSETQRNKGNFPGRFSGRQFSNSRSEMNVSTLELGDSALYLCASSLAGSYEQYFGPGTRLTVT.

This chain connects TRBV23-1 to TRBJ1-1; 8 nucleotides match TRBD1. TRBV23-1 belongs to the ORF category, with a function that is uncertain. There are 14 residues in the CDR3. Trimming removed 0 bases from V and 6 bases from J; junction bases left unmatched: 3. The CDR3 protein is CASSQSNRGAEAFF. The DNA of the CDR3 is TGCGCCAGCAGTCAATCCAACAGGGGGGCTGAAGCTTTCTTT.

V gene TRBV6-6 combines with J gene TRBJ2-2, with a possible D match to TRBD2 (5 bases). This CDR3 spans 14 amino acids. Germline V gives CDR1 MNHNY, CDR2 SVGAGI (reference sequence). V was shortened by 5 bases and J by 5 bases, with 12 bases between the two germline ends. As DNA, the CDR3 is TGTGCCAGCAGTCTGACCGGGGTAACCGGGGAGCTGTTTTTT. Amino acids: CASSLTGVTGELFF.

A word on this clone: Other DNA sequences in the sample encode the same CDR3. The chain links TRBV4-2 to TRBJ1-2; no reliable D call. Trimming pared 0 bases from V and 5 bases from J, leaving 13 bases between. This CDR3 has 15 residues. Germline lookup yields CDR1 LGHNA and CDR2 YNFKEQ. CDR3 sequence: CASSQESRGDYGYTF. CDR3 nucleotide sequence: TGTGCCAGCAGCCAAGAATCTCGGGGAGATTATGGCTACACCTTC.

The rearrangement links TRBV19 to TRBJ1-2; D is possibly TRBD1 (5 bases). The V gene's germline CDR1 is LNHDA and CDR2 SQIVND (reference sequence). The CDR3 is 16 amino acids. V lost 1 base and J lost 4, with 16 bases in between. CDR3 region: CASSIAPPGAGYGYTF. CDR3 bases: TGTGCCAGTAGTATAGCTCCCCCTGGGGCTGGCTATGGCTACACCTTC.

V gene TRBV30 combines with J gene TRBJ1-1; D unresolved. The CDR3 is 13 amino acids. Trimming cost V 4 bases and J 4 bases, with 13 bases left between them. Germline V gene lookup returns CDR1 GTSNPN and CDR2 SVGIG (reference sequence). The CDR3 DNA reads TGTGCCTGGACCGAGGGCTTGGGCACTGAAGCTTTCTTT. Translation: CAWTEGLGTEAFF.